These 20 T cell receptor beta chains came from one sample sequenced in a study of blood T cell repertoires in COVID-19. TCRdb keeps only in-frame clones here, not all; method: immunoSEQ multiplex PCR. The table records around 280,000 clones, around 91% of them present only once. The sequencing input was PBMCs or T cells enriched from blood (not recorded which). These receptors came from a woman aged 18-30 years with acute COVID-19.

The chain has TRBV19 and TRBJ2-1; 9 bases map to TRBD2. Unmatched junction bases numbered 3, after V lost 3 bases and J lost 3 bases. In germline, CDR1 is LNHDA, CDR2 SQIVND (reference sequence). The CDR3 is 15 residues long. The CDR3 sequence is CASSMSSGNYNEQFF. The CDR3 DNA reads TGTGCCAGTAGTATGTCTAGCGGGAACTACAATGAGCAGTTCTTC.

This chain connects TRBV10-2 to TRBJ2-1; no clear D gene. The ends were cut back, 2 bases at V and 2 bases at J, with 13 bases in the middle. Germline V gene data show CDR1 as WSHSY and CDR2 as SAAADI. The CDR3 consists of 16 residues. The CDR3 loop is CASSEVVAVTYNEQFF. The DNA of the CDR3 is TGCGCCAGCAGTGAGGTGGTAGCTGTGACCTACAATGAGCAGTTCTTC.

The rearrangement uses TRBV18 and TRBJ1-1; D gene ambiguous. The length of the CDR3 is 14 residues. V lost 4 bases and J 1 base, leaving 10 bases between the germline ends. Germline CDR1 and CDR2: KGHSH and LQKENI. The CDR3 DNA reads as TGTGCCAGCTCACACCGGTTAGCGAACACTGAAGCTTTCTTT. This encodes CASSHRLANTEAFF.

The genes are TRBV30 and TRBJ2-7; D unclear. The CDR3 is 11 residues long. Deletions cut 2 bases from V and 4 bases from J, with 6 bases between. Germline lookup yields CDR1 GTSNPN and CDR2 SVGIG (reference sequence). The CDR3 reads CAWSTEYEQYF. CDR3 coding DNA: TGTGCCTGGAGTACAGAGTACGAGCAGTACTTC.

The rearrangement joins TRBV29-1 to TRBJ2-4; the match to TRBD1 covers 8 bases. With 6 bases clipped from V and 7 bases from J, the junction kept 8 bases outside the gene matches. CDR3 size: 13 residues. Germline values: CDR1 SQVTM, CDR2 ANQGSEA. CDR3 bases: TGCAGCGTACCGGACAGGGTGGGGAACATTCAGTACTTC. It encodes CSVPDRVGNIQYF.

The chain recombines TRBV7-8 with TRBJ2-1; D might be TRBD2 (5 bases). There are 17 residues in the CDR3. CDR1 is SGHVS and CDR2 is FQNEAQ in the germline V gene. V was cut by 7 bases and J by 2 bases, with 21 bases left in between. The DNA for the CDR3 is TGTGCCAGCAACGAGCGCGCAAGGAGGACTGCCTACAATGAGCAGTTCTTC. Amino acid sequence: CASNERARRTAYNEQFF. Complete variable domain (other parts from reference TRBV7-8 and TRBJ2-1): GAGVSQSPRYKVAKRGQDVALRCDPISGHVSLFWYQQALGQGPEFLTYFQNEAQLDKSGLPSDRFFAERPEGSVSTLKIQRTQQEDSAVYLCASNERARRTAYNEQFFGPGTRLTVL.

V gene TRBV30 combines with J gene TRBJ1-4; no firm D call. The germline gives CDR1 GTSNPN, CDR2 SVGIG (reference sequence). Trimming removed 0 bases at V and 5 bases at J, with 19 bases between. CDR3 length: 17 amino acids. The CDR3 here is CAWSVRFGLGRNEKLFF. CDR3 in DNA: TGTGCCTGGAGTGTGCGCTTTGGGTTGGGCAGGAATGAAAAACTGTTTTTT. The complete variable domain, with remaining parts taken from reference TRBV30 and TRBJ1-4, reads SQTIHQWPATLVQPVGSPLSLECTVEGTSNPNLYWYRQAAGRGLQLLFYSVGIGQISSEVPQNLSASRPQDRQFILSSKKLLLSDSGFYLCAWSVRFGLGRNEKLFFGSGTQLSVL.

This rearrangement joins TRBV9 to TRBJ2-3, with a weak D call TRBD2 (6 bases). Germline-derived CDR1 and CDR2 are SGDLS and YYNGEE. This CDR3 spans 16 amino acids. Trimming stripped 4 bases from V and 3 bases from J, with 18 bases between. The CDR3 loop is CASSPFRRDQTDTQYF. The CDR3, as DNA: TGTGCCAGCAGCCCATTTAGGAGGGACCAAACAGATACGCAGTATTTT. Variable domain in full (rest from reference TRBV9 and TRBJ2-3): DSGVTQTPKHLITATGQRVTLRCSPRSGDLSVYWYQQSLDQGLQFLIQYYNGEERAKGNILERFSAQQFPDLHSELNLSSLELGDSALYFCASSPFRRDQTDTQYFGPGTRLTVL.

The chain has TRBV7-2 and TRBJ1-2, with a tentative D call TRBD1 (5 bases). The CDR3 length is 14 residues. Trimming pared 2 bases from V and 4 bases from J, leaving 11 bases between. Germline CDR1 is SGHTA and CDR2 is FQGNSA. CDR3 in DNA: TGTGCCAGCAGCTTACAGGGAAGCATCTATGGCTACACCTTC. Protein product: CASSLQGSIYGYTF.

This clone was observed a handful of times. The V gene is TRBV19, the J gene TRBJ1-5, with 8 bases matching TRBD1. Unmatched junction bases numbered 10, after V lost 5 bases and J lost 7 bases. The CDR3 is 15 residues long. Per the germline V gene, CDR1 is LNHDA and CDR2 is SQIVND (reference sequence). Here the CDR3 reads CASSLRGQGAQPQHF. CDR3 DNA: TGTGCCAGTAGTCTCCGGGGTCAGGGGGCCCAGCCCCAGCATTTT.

J is TRBJ1-1 and V is TRBV27, with 8 bases lining up with TRBD1. Trimming at V came to 5 bases and at J to 8 bases, leaving 10 bases not matched to a gene. Germline CDR1 reads MNHEY; CDR2 reads SMNVEV (reference sequence). This CDR3 is built from 14 residues. The CDR3 sequence: CASSQGAPSREAFF. CDR3 sequence (DNA): TGTGCCAGCAGTCAGGGGGCGCCCAGCAGGGAAGCTTTCTTT.

This clone was observed a single time. The chain is built from TRBV30 and TRBJ1-1, with D unclear. From germline, CDR1 is GTSNPN and CDR2 SVGIG (reference sequence). Trimming took off 0 bases at V and 4 bases at J, with 12 bases between the two ends. This CDR3 is 14 amino acids long. In nucleotides, the CDR3 is TGTGCCTGGAGTGTTACCCGGTTGAGCACTGAAGCTTTCTTT. Protein sequence: CAWSVTRLSTEAFF.

The V and J genes are TRBV5-8 and TRBJ1-6; 11 nucleotides line up with TRBD1. Trimming removed 4 bases from V and 9 bases from J; junction bases left unmatched: 6. The CDR3 consists of 15 residues. Germline CDR1 SGHTS, CDR2 YDEGEE. This chain's CDR3 is CASSAGQGAGSPLHF. DNA of the CDR3: TGTGCCAGCAGCGCCGGACAGGGGGCAGGTTCACCCCTCCACTTT. The full variable domain, its missing parts supplied by reference TRBV5-8 and TRBJ1-6, is EAGVTQSPTHLIKTRGQQATLRCSPISGHTSVYWYQQALGLGLQFLLWYDEGEERNRGNFPPRFSGRQFPNYSSELNVNALELEDSALYLCASSAGQGAGSPLHFGNGTRLTVT.

The chain couples TRBV20-1 to TRBJ2-1; TRBD2 might be the D (6 bases). Germline V gene sequence: CDR1 DFQATT, CDR2 SNEGSKA (reference sequence). V was cut by 6 bases and J by 4 bases, with 19 bases left in between. There are 15 residues in the CDR3. CDR3 coding DNA: TGCAGTGCAAGTCGGGAGATGGTCTTTTACAATGAGCAGTTCTTC. Its protein is CSASREMVFYNEQFF.

The V gene is TRBV28, the J gene TRBJ2-7; 7 bases line up with TRBD1. V shed 5 bases and J 0 bases; nucleotides not matched to a gene: 10. CDR3 length: 16 amino acids. Looked up from germline, CDR1 is MDHEN and CDR2 is SYDVKM. This CDR3 is CASSRQGLINSYEQYF. CDR3 nucleotide sequence: TGTGCCAGCAGTCGACAGGGTCTGATAAACTCCTACGAGCAGTACTTC.

The CDR3 reads CSASQLELAVYNEQFF. In nucleotides, the CDR3 is TGCAGTGCTAGTCAATTGGAACTAGCGGTCTACAATGAGCAGTTCTTC. V usage is TRBV20-1 and J usage is TRBJ2-1, with 8 bases that match TRBD2. Germline V gene lookup returns CDR1 DFQATT and CDR2 SNEGSKA (reference sequence). With V trimmed by 3 bases and J by 3 bases, 10 bases remained unmatched. This CDR3 contains 16 residues.

V gene TRBV15 combines with J gene TRBJ2-5, with D possibly TRBD1 on 7 matching bases. V was pared by 6 bases and J by 5 bases, with 19 bases between. This CDR3 has 15 amino acids. Germline values: CDR1 LNHNV, CDR2 YYDKDF (reference sequence). CDR3 nucleotides: TGTGCCACCAGATGGGAGCAGGGGGGACGTGAGACCCAGTACTTC. Translating gives CATRWEQGGRETQYF.

The genes are TRBV7-2 and TRBJ1-2, with 7 positions matching TRBD1. The CDR3 is made up of 13 amino acids. Germline CDR1 SGHTA, CDR2 FQGNSA. The V gene end was trimmed by 1 base and the J gene end by 6 bases; junction bases not matched to a gene: 2. The CDR3 DNA is TGTGCCAGCAGCTTAGAAGGGGGCAATGGCTACACCTTC. It translates to CASSLEGGNGYTF. The whole variable domain, filled in from reference TRBV7-2 and TRBJ1-2, reads GAGVSQSPSNKVTEKGKDVELRCDPISGHTALYWYRQSLGQGLEFLIYFQGNSAPDKSGLPSDRFSAERTGGSVSTLTIQRTQQEDSAVYLCASSLEGGNGYTFGSGTRLTVV.

The V gene is TRBV6-5, the J gene TRBJ2-7, with 9 nucleotides matching TRBD2. The CDR3 spans 14 residues. From germline, CDR1 is MNHEY and CDR2 SVGAGI. V dropped 7 bases and J dropped 0; count of bases not matched to a gene: 4. In DNA form, the CDR3 reads TGTGCCAGCAAAAAGGGACTAGCCTCCTACGAGCAGTACTTC. Encoded protein: CASKKGLASYEQYF.

This chain joins TRBV7-2 and TRBJ1-5, with no clear D. V gave up 1 base and J gave up 0 bases, with 7 bases separating them. Germline V gives CDR1 SGHTA, CDR2 FQGNSA. The CDR3 contains 15 residues. The DNA for the CDR3 is TGTGCCAGCAGCTTAGGCCGCTATAGCAATCAGCCCCAGCATTTT. It codes for CASSLGRYSNQPQHF.